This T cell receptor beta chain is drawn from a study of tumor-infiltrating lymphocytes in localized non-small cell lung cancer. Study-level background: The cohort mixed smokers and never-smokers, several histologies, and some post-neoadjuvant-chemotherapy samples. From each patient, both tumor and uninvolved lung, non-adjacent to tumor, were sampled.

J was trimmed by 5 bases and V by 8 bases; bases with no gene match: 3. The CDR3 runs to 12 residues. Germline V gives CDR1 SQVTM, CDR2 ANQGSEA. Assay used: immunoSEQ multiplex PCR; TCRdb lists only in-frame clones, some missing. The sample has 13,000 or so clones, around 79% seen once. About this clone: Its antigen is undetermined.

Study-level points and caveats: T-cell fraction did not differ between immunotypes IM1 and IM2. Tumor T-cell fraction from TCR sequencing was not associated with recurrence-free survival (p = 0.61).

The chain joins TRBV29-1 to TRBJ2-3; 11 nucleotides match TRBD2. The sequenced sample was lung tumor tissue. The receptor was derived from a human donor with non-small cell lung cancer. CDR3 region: CSFSGGGDTQYF. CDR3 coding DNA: TGCAGCTTTAGCGGGGGGGGAGATACGCAGTATTTT.